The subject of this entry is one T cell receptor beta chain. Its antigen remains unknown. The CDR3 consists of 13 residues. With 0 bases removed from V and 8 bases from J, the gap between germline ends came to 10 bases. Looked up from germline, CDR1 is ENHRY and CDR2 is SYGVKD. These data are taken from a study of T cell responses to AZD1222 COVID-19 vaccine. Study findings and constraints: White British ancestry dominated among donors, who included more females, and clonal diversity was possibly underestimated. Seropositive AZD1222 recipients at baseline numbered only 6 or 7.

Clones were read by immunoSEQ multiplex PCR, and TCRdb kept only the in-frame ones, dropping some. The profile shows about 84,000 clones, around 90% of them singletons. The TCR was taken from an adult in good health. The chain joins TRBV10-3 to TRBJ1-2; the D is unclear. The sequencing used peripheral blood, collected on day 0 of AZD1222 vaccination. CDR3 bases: TGTGCCATCAGTGAGTCCGGCAGGCCAGGCTACACCTTC. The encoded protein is CAISESGRPGYTF.